This entry lists 19 T cell receptor beta chains sequenced from one sample in a study of cytomegalovirus exposure and HLA in healthy donors (dated by TCRdb to about 2017). The method behind the library was the immunoSEQ multiplex PCR assay. For the multiplex PCR, a mixture combining 60 forward primers for TCR Vbeta segments and 13 reverse primers for TCR Jbeta segments was used. Here the immuneACCESS table is served through TCRdb, limited to in-frame sequences with V and J called. Missing clones are a known gap in these copies; in checked studies unresolved V genes cover under half, and the rest lacks a known reason. For this sample there are some 100,000 clones; 75% to 85% appear just once. Approximately 3.6% of the sample is taken by the ten largest. Sequenced sample: PBMCs. The receptors derive from a woman in her forties or fifties in good health and CMV-seropositive.

The chain carries TRBV4-1 and TRBJ1-1; D might be TRBD1 (5 bases). Germline-derived CDR1 and CDR2 are MGHRA and YSYEKL. CDR3 size: 17 residues. Trimming took off 1 base at V and 1 base at J, with 16 bases between the two ends. The CDR3 here is CASSQADSLSGNTEAFF. In DNA form, the CDR3 reads TGCGCCAGCAGCCAAGCAGACAGCCTATCCGGGAACACTGAAGCTTTCTTT.

This rearrangement joins TRBV5-1 to TRBJ1-2, with D unclear. Germline lookup yields CDR1 SGHRS and CDR2 YFSETQ. The CDR3 loop spans 12 amino acids. The V and J ends lost 3 bases and 6 bases respectively, with 9 bases between them. This CDR3 is CASSSSGNGYTF. In DNA, the CDR3 is TGCGCCAGCAGCTCTTCAGGCAATGGCTACACCTTC.

The V gene is TRBV2, the J gene TRBJ2-7, with 11 bases fitting TRBD2. The CDR3 length is 14 residues. The V and J ends lost 5 bases and 10 bases, in that order; junction bases with no gene match: 10. CDR1 SNHLY and CDR2 FYNNEI come from the germline V gene. The CDR3 bases are TGTGCCAGCAGTTACACCGGGACTAGCGGATTACAGTACTTC. Amino acids: CASSYTGTSGLQYF.

This chain links TRBV5-8 with TRBJ1-6; unclear D gene. The V end lost 0 bases, the J end lost 5 bases, and 12 bases lay between the germline ends. The CDR3 is 16 residues long. Germline V gene data show CDR1 as SGHTS and CDR2 as YDEGEE. CDR3 sequence reads: CASSLESDPNNSPLHF. Written as DNA, the CDR3 is TGTGCCAGCAGCTTGGAAAGCGACCCAAATAATTCACCCCTCCACTTT. The full variable domain, its missing parts supplied by reference TRBV5-8 and TRBJ1-6, is EAGVTQSPTHLIKTRGQQATLRCSPISGHTSVYWYQQALGLGLQFLLWYDEGEERNRGNFPPRFSGRQFPNYSSELNVNALELEDSALYLCASSLESDPNNSPLHFGNGTRLTVT.

In this sample, this clone turned up once. V and J are TRBV7-9 and TRBJ2-3, with 7 bases that match TRBD1. The CDR3 length is 16 residues. Unmatched junction bases numbered 12, after V lost 6 bases and J lost 3 bases. Germline V gene lookup returns CDR1 SEHNR and CDR2 FQNEAQ (reference sequence). Here the CDR3 DNA reads TGTGCCAGCAGACCGACAGGGTCGGAGGAGACAGATACGCAGTATTTT. Its translation is CASRPTGSEETDTQYF.

The CDR3 loop is CASSGERGSQPQHF. The CDR3 nucleotides are TGTGCCAGCAGTGGAGAGAGAGGGAGTCAGCCCCAGCATTTT. The chain uses TRBV2 and TRBJ1-5; D not certain. Per germline, CDR1 SNHLY and CDR2 FYNNEI. This CDR3 is 14 amino acids long. Trimming took off 4 bases at V and 6 bases at J, with 13 bases between the two ends.

The chain employs TRBV2 and TRBJ2-7; D may be TRBD2 (5 bases). Germline CDR1 reads SNHLY; CDR2 reads FYNNEI. The CDR3 contains 14 residues. With 8 bases removed from V and 3 bases from J, the gap between germline ends came to 17 bases. CDR3 coding DNA: TGTGCCAGCCGCGGGCCGGCGGCCCTCTACGAGCAGTACTTC. It encodes CASRGPAALYEQYF.

The chain carries TRBV6-5 and TRBJ1-4, with D possibly TRBD1 on 5 matching bases. Germline loops: CDR1 MNHEY, CDR2 SVGAGI. This CDR3 is built from 15 residues. Trimming took 2 bases from V and 3 from J, leaving 10 bases between them. CDR3 nucleotides: TGTGCCAGCAGTTACGTCAGGGAGGCTAATGAAAAACTGTTTTTT. This sequence encodes CASSYVREANEKLFF.

The chain couples TRBV5-1 to TRBJ2-2; TRBD2 might be the D (6 bases). This CDR3 contains 15 residues. CDR1 and CDR2 (germline): SGHRS, YFSETQ. V was shortened by 0 bases and J by 1 base, with 7 bases between the two germline ends. CDR3 in DNA: TGCGCCAGCAGCTTGGGGGGGGAGAACACCGGGGAGCTGTTTTTT. Its protein is CASSLGGENTGELFF.

The chain couples TRBV7-9 to TRBJ2-2; the match to TRBD1 covers 7 bases. The CDR3 totals 15 residues. V was pared by 3 bases and J by 2 bases, with 3 bases of the junction left unmatched. CDR1 and CDR2 (germline): SEHNR, FQNEAQ (reference sequence). CDR3 loop: CASSFRTGNTGELFF. The CDR3 DNA reads TGTGCCAGCAGCTTCAGGACAGGAAACACCGGGGAGCTGTTTTTT.

This chain connects TRBV7-3 to TRBJ1-1, with D hard to call. The V end lost 1 base, the J end lost 4 bases, and 10 bases lay between the germline ends. The V gene's germline CDR1 is SGHTA and CDR2 FQGTGA. The CDR3 is 14 residues long. The DNA for the CDR3 is TGTGCCAGCAGCTTAAGGGCGGGAACCACTGAAGCTTTCTTT. Translating gives CASSLRAGTTEAFF.

The chain recombines TRBV5-1 with TRBJ2-7; no reliable D call. This CDR3 contains 12 residues. Trimming stripped 4 bases from V and 4 bases from J, with 9 bases between. Germline lookup yields CDR1 SGHRS and CDR2 YFSETQ. Here the CDR3 DNA reads TGCGCCAGCAGCCCTAGTGGGTACGAGCAGTACTTC. This gives the protein CASSPSGYEQYF.

This clone occurred once. The chain is built from TRBV5-1 and TRBJ2-7; tentatively, D is TRBD1 (6 bases). V shed 4 bases and J shed 4 bases, with 9 bases lying between them. This CDR3 comprises 12 residues. The V gene's germline CDR1 is SGHRS and CDR2 YFSETQ. The CDR3 region is CASSPDRYEQYF. For the CDR3, the DNA is TGCGCCAGCAGCCCCGACAGGTACGAGCAGTACTTC.

The gene calls are TRBV9 and TRBJ1-2; D is unresolved. There are 13 residues in the CDR3. V was shortened by 2 bases and J by 7 bases, with 12 bases between the two germline ends. Germline V gene data show CDR1 as SGDLS and CDR2 as YYNGEE. CDR3 sequence reads: CASSVSDFLGYTF. As DNA, the CDR3 is TGTGCCAGCAGCGTGAGCGACTTCCTTGGCTACACCTTC.

The CDR3 loop reads CASSVGSGASTDTQYF. CDR3 in DNA: TGTGCCAGCAGCGTAGGAAGCGGAGCTAGCACAGATACGCAGTATTTT. The chain recombines TRBV9 with TRBJ2-3; D is possibly TRBD2 (5 bases). The V and J ends lost 0 bases and 0 bases respectively, with 11 bases between them. Germline CDR1 is SGDLS and CDR2 is YYNGEE. This CDR3 region has 16 residues.

CDR3 nucleotide sequence: TGTGCCACCAGCAGAGACAGGGAACGCTACACCTTC. It is translated as CATSRDRERYTF. The chain couples TRBV15 to TRBJ1-2; perhaps TRBD1 as D (5 bases). Deletions cut 0 bases from V and 9 bases from J, with 8 bases between. The CDR3 sequence is 12 residues long. Per the germline V gene, CDR1 is LNHNV and CDR2 is YYDKDF (reference sequence). The entire variable domain, with the rest obtained from reference TRBV15 and TRBJ1-2, is as follows: DAMVIQNPRYQVTQFGKPVTLSCSQTLNHNVMYWYQQKSSQAPKLLFHYYDKDFNNEADTPDNFQSRRPNTSFCFLDIRSPGLGDTAMYLCATSRDRERYTFGSGTRLTVV.

The chain couples TRBV5-1 to TRBJ2-7; no definite D call. The germline V gene has CDR1 SGHRS and CDR2 YFSETQ. Trimming stripped 4 bases from V and 3 bases from J, with 20 bases between. The CDR3 has 16 residues. The DNA for the CDR3 is TGCGCCAGCAGCGATGGGTCCGAGACAAATTACTACGAGCAGTACTTC. It codes for CASSDGSETNYYEQYF.

The genes are TRBV11-2 and TRBJ2-7; no clear D. Deletions cut 2 bases from V and 5 bases from J, with 4 bases between. The CDR3 sequence is 11 residues long. CDR1 is SGHAT and CDR2 is FQNNGV in the germline V gene. In DNA form, the CDR3 reads TGTGCCAGCAGCTTAAGCCACGAGCAGTACTTC. Amino acids: CASSLSHEQYF.

The V and J genes are TRBV29-1 and TRBJ2-5, with TRBD1 matching over 7 bases. The CDR3 contains 14 residues. In germline, CDR1 is SQVTM, CDR2 ANQGSEA. Unmatched junction bases numbered 12, after V lost 7 bases and J lost 4 bases. The CDR3 spells CSAGQDVWGETQYF. The DNA of the CDR3 is TGCAGCGCTGGACAGGACGTGTGGGGAGAGACCCAGTACTTC.